Following are 10 T cell receptor beta chains from one sample sequenced in a study of blood T cell repertoires in COVID-19 (dated by TCRdb to 2018 to 2021). Libraries were constructed by the immunoSEQ multiplex PCR assay. Imported from immuneACCESS, the table was reduced by TCRdb to in-frame sequences with V and J called. These copies leave out some clones; in studies compared against another copy, an unresolved V gene accounts for under half, and the cause of the remainder is not known. The sample includes 410,000 or so clones, with over 75% observed a single time. The biggest ten clones account for roughly 1.6% of the sample. Material for sequencing was peripheral blood. All receptors derive from a woman between 40 and 50 years old with COVID-19, enrolled during active disease.

V usage is TRBV10-3 and J usage is TRBJ1-1; D ambiguous. The CDR3 totals 13 residues. CDR1 and CDR2 from the germline V gene are ENHRY and SYGVKD. Trimming left V 3 bases short and J 4 bases short, with 9 bases between. CDR3 sequence reads: CAISEGRGTEAFF. Here the CDR3 DNA reads TGTGCCATCAGTGAAGGGAGAGGCACTGAAGCTTTCTTT.

The J gene is TRBJ2-1, the V gene TRBV29-1, with 16 nucleotides matching TRBD2. CDR1 and CDR2 (germline): SQVTM, ANQGSEA. The V segment lost 4 bases and the J segment 3 bases; nucleotides outside the gene matches: 3. The CDR3 is 16 amino acids. CDR3 region: CSVGGLAGGRYNEQFF. In DNA form, the CDR3 reads TGCAGCGTTGGGGGACTAGCGGGAGGGCGCTACAATGAGCAGTTCTTC.

The CDR3 DNA reads TGTGCCAGCAGCTTAGTTCCTGGGAGGGCTGCGTACACTGAAGCTTTCTTT. Translated: CASSLVPGRAAYTEAFF. The rearrangement joins TRBV7-2 to TRBJ1-1, with unresolved D. The length of the CDR3 is 17 residues. Looked up from germline, CDR1 is SGHTA and CDR2 is FQGNSA. V dropped 1 base and J dropped 3 bases, with 18 bases sitting between them.

The chain combines TRBV28 with TRBJ1-1; no clear D. Trimming pared 5 bases from V and 2 bases from J, leaving 9 bases between. Germline V gene data show CDR1 as MDHEN and CDR2 as SYDVKM. The CDR3 length is 13 residues. The CDR3 DNA sequence: TGTGCCAGCAGTCCTGTATATAACACTGAAGCTTTCTTT. Protein: CASSPVYNTEAFF.

The gene calls are TRBV6-2 or TRBV6-3 and TRBJ2-7; the match to TRBD2 covers 11 bases. With V trimmed by 4 bases and J by 5 bases, 4 bases remained unmatched. The germline V gene encodes CDR1 MNHEY and CDR2 SVGEGT. The CDR3 runs 14 residues. The CDR3 DNA is TGTGCCAGCAGTTTAGCGGGGGGGGCCCACGAGCAGTACTTC. It encodes CASSLAGGAHEQYF.

The rearrangement joins TRBV18 to TRBJ2-5; D gene uncertain. Germline V CDR1 and CDR2: KGHSH, LQKENI. V lost 2 bases, J lost 2 bases, and 9 bases lay in between. CDR3 length: 14 residues. CDR3 residues: CASSPIVKQETQYF. The DNA for the CDR3 is TGTGCCAGCTCACCAATAGTGAAGCAAGAGACCCAGTACTTC. The full variable domain, completed using reference TRBV18 and TRBJ2-5, is NAGVMQNPRHLVRRRGQEARLRCSPMKGHSHVYWYRQLPEEGLKFMVYLQKENIIDESGMPKERFSAEFPKEGPSILRIQQVVRGDSAAYFCASSPIVKQETQYFGPGTRLLVL.

This clone was found once. This chain links TRBV7-9 with TRBJ2-7; D is unclear. There are 13 residues in the CDR3. Trimming shortened V by 3 bases and J by 4 bases, and 10 bases separated the two germline ends. Germline-derived CDR1 and CDR2 are SEHNR and FQNEAQ (reference sequence). The CDR3 is CASSFSSGYEQYF. CDR3 DNA sequence: TGTGCCAGCAGCTTCAGTTCAGGTTACGAGCAGTACTTC.

This clone occurred a few times. CDR3 region: CASSSRGNSYNEQFF. CDR3 DNA sequence: TGTGCCAGCAGCTCCCGGGGGAACTCCTACAATGAGCAGTTCTTC. The chain links TRBV9 to TRBJ2-1, with a weak D call TRBD2 (6 bases). Germline assignment: CDR1 SGDLS and CDR2 YYNGEE. Trimming cost V 4 bases and J 0 bases, with 11 bases left between them. This CDR3 comprises 15 residues.

The chain has TRBV18 and TRBJ1-1; 9 bases map to TRBD1. Germline CDR1 and CDR2: KGHSH and LQKENI. Trimming took 0 bases from V and 6 from J; bases not matched to a gene: 8. This CDR3 contains 16 residues. In DNA form, the CDR3 reads TGTGCCAGCTCACCACCCGTCACAGGGGGCGTACCTGAAGCTTTCTTT. It specifies CASSPPVTGGVPEAFF.

In regard to this clone: The same CDR3 also results from other DNA sequences found in this sample. V usage is TRBV19 and J usage is TRBJ1-5; a weak D match, TRBD1 (6 bases). V lost 6 bases, J lost 4 bases, and 7 bases lay in between. The CDR3 has 12 amino acids. Germline V gene sequence: CDR1 LNHDA, CDR2 SQIVND (reference sequence). The CDR3, as DNA: TGTGCCAGTAGAACAGGGAATCAGCCCCAGCATTTT. Its protein product is CASRTGNQPQHF.